Listed below are T cell receptor beta chains from one sample, sequenced in a study. One entry per CDR3 protein results from TCRdb running MiXCR on the 5' RACE reads. The sample carries 32,000 or so distinct CDR3 sequences, 25% to 30% recorded once. The source material was tumor-infiltrating Tregs sorted from the breast tumor. These receptors were collected from a female donor with breast cancer. Each CDR3 is given with its conserved first and last residue. A D gene is named only where the DNA matches it firmly. Clone size appears in some rows only: once, few, many, or a class for an expanded clone.

clone size,D gene,J gene,V gene,CDR3 protein,CDR3 DNA
NA,TRBD1,TRBJ2-2,TRBV5-1,CASSWDSPTGELFF,TGCGCCAGCAGCTGGGACAGCCCCACCGGGGAGCTGTTTTTT
NA,TRBD1,TRBJ1-2,TRBV18,CASSPRTGTYNYTF,TGTGCCAGCTCACCCAGGACAGGAACCTATAACTACACCTTC
medium-sized,TRBD2,TRBJ2-3,TRBV29-1,CSVEPLTSGSADTQYF,TGCAGCGTTGAACCCCTCACTAGCGGGAGTGCAGATACGCAGTATTTT
many,NA,TRBJ2-3,TRBV9,CASSSTSGLTTDTQYF,TGTGCCAGCAGCTCAACCTCGGGACTGACTACAGATACGCAGTATTTT
medium-sized,NA,TRBJ1-1,TRBV4-2,CASSTRANTEAFF,TGTGCCAGCAGTACGAGGGCGAACACTGAAGCTTTCTTT
few,NA,TRBJ2-5,TRBV7-3,CASSLSRGEETQYF,TGTGCCAGCAGCTTATCGCGCGGAGAAGAGACCCAGTACTTC
many,NA,TRBJ1-5,TRBV6-1,CASSEGAGGEPQHF,TGTGCCAGCAGTGAAGGAGCAGGAGGGGAGCCCCAGCATTTT
NA,TRBD2,TRBJ2-7,TRBV9,CASSVGGAGGLEQYF,TGTGCCAGCAGCGTAGGGGGAGCGGGAGGCCTCGAGCAGTACTTC
few,TRBD2,TRBJ2-5,TRBV24-1,CATSDRRLAGMKETQYF,TGTGCCACCAGTGATCGCCGACTAGCGGGAATGAAAGAGACCCAGTACTTC
NA,NA,TRBJ2-1,TRBV12-3/TRBV12-4,CASSFRQGRNEQFF,TGTGCCAGCAGTTTTCGTCAGGGGAGGAATGAGCAGTTCTTC
NA,TRBD1,TRBJ2-1,TRBV20-1,CSATSGTGGLDEQFF,TGCAGTGCTACCAGTGGGACAGGGGGCTTGGATGAGCAGTTCTTC
many,TRBD1,TRBJ1-6,TRBV6-5,CASSPSTGVVNSPLHF,TGTGCCAGCAGTCCCTCGACAGGGGTGGTGAATTCACCCCTCCACTTT
medium-sized,TRBD2,TRBJ2-1,TRBV6-5,CASSYSTLAGIDEQFF,TGTGCCAGCAGTTACTCGACCCTAGCGGGAATCGATGAGCAGTTCTTC
NA,NA,TRBJ1-2,TRBV6-5,CASSYSDGRGYTF,TGTGCCAGCAGTTACTCGGACGGGCGAGGCTACACCTTC
medium-sized,NA,TRBJ1-2,TRBV5-1,CASATGTNYGYTF,TGCGCCAGCGCGACGGGAACTAACTATGGCTACACCTTC
NA,TRBD1,TRBJ2-1,TRBV7-8,CASSPKTGGTFEQFF,TGTGCCAGCAGCCCTAAGACAGGGGGTACCTTTGAGCAGTTCTTC
NA,NA,TRBJ1-2,TRBV5-1,CASSHMGGDPLYGYFF,TGCGCCAGCAGCCACATGGGAGGGGATCCCCTCTATGGCTACTTCTTC
many,NA,TRBJ2-2,TRBV12-3/TRBV12-4,CASSFGGRVGELFF,TGTGCCAGCAGTTTCGGGGGGCGGGTCGGGGAGCTGTTTTTT
many,TRBD2,TRBJ2-2,TRBV9,CASSAGEAGELFF,TGTGCCAGCTCTGCGGGAGAGGCCGGGGAGCTGTTTTTT
few,TRBD1,TRBJ1-6,TRBV7-9,CASSAGQGYNSPLHF,TGTGCCAGCAGCGCGGGACAGGGCTATAATTCACCCCTCCACTTT